The TCR beta chain under discussion was sequenced for a study of long-term antiretroviral therapy in people with HIV. Study-level findings and limits: Dominance of pre-ART expanded clones persisted, fluctuating and often declining after ART.

Donors needed at least one pre-ART PBMC sample plus at least two post-ART samples. The CDR3 is made up of 16 amino acids. Per germline, CDR1 MNHEY and CDR2 SMNVEV (reference sequence). Trimming pared 2 bases from V and 4 bases from J, leaving 18 bases between. With regard to this clone: Its antigen is currently unknown.

Version v3.0 of the immunoSEQ assay ran at survey level. Measured with immunoSEQ multiplex PCR; TCRdb has only the in-frame clones, and not every one. Among about 17,000 clones listed, about 86% were seen once. The J gene is TRBJ2-7, the V gene TRBV27; a possible D gene is TRBD1 (6 bases). The source of this sequence is a man aged 50 to 59 with HIV. The source material was unsorted PBMCs, sampled 0.3 years before starting antiretroviral therapy. This CDR3 reads CASSLGSTPTGYEQYF. CDR3 DNA sequence: TGTGCCAGCAGTTTAGGTTCCACCCCAACAGGGTACGAGCAGTACTTC.